The source of this T cell receptor beta chain is a study of blood T cell repertoires in COVID-19. About the research overall: In each case, the material was cDNA or gDNA derived from T cells, B-cell-depleted T cells, or PBMCs.

This clone was recorded only once. Authors' data handling: Scientists estimated how many nucleated cells there were by amplifying reference gene primers. Repertoires were generated with immunoSEQ multiplex PCR, while TCRdb's copy carries only in-frame clones and drops some. V and J calls and clone size are as listed in that table; D and trimming were resolved from the DNA. The profile shows approximately 140,000 clones, over 80% of them singletons. Looked up from germline, CDR1 is LNHDA and CDR2 is SQIVND (reference sequence). V was pared by 11 bases and J by 5 bases, with 22 bases between. The CDR3 is made up of 14 amino acids.

This chain uses TRBV19 with TRBJ2-7; D gene ambiguous. The TCR comes from a human donor in a cohort sampled during active COVID-19. Sequencing used peripheral blood. CDR3 sequence: CAGSKTHGENEQYF. The DNA for the CDR3 is TGTGCCGGATCAAAGACCCACGGAGAGAACGAGCAGTACTTC.